Presented here are 32 T cell receptor beta chains from one specimen sequenced in a study of T cell responses to AZD1222 COVID-19 vaccine. Sequenced by immunoSEQ multiplex PCR; TCRdb stores in-frame clones only, minus some. The sample lists about 94,000 clones, about 88% occurring once. This specimen consisted of peripheral blood, obtained on day 0 of AZD1222 vaccination. These receptors all come from an adult in good health.

In its sample, this clone was seen a few times. V is TRBV4-1 and J is TRBJ1-1; a possible D gene is TRBD1 (5 bases). The germline CDR1 and CDR2 sequences are MGHRA and YSYEKL. V was cut by 1 base and J by 3 bases, with 12 bases left in between. The CDR3 extends over 15 amino acids. This CDR3 reads CASSQGPGSDTEAFF. CDR3 bases: TGCGCCAGCAGCCAAGGCCCAGGGTCGGACACTGAAGCTTTCTTT.

The V call is TRBV2, the J call TRBJ2-5; D is unclear. Trimming pared 1 base from V and 7 bases from J, leaving 19 bases between. Germline V gives CDR1 SNHLY, CDR2 FYNNEI. The CDR3 length is 16 residues. CDR3 nucleotide sequence: TGTGCCAGCAGTGAAGGCGTCGGACCGACGTATTGGACCCAGTACTTC. Translating it yields CASSEGVGPTYWTQYF.

This clone was detected a few times. The chain joins TRBV6-5 to TRBJ1-6, with D perhaps TRBD1 (6 bases). Looked up from germline, CDR1 is MNHEY and CDR2 is SVGAGI. V lost 2 bases, J lost 8 bases, and 16 bases lay in between. This CDR3 contains 16 residues. The DNA for the CDR3 is TGTGCCAGCAGTTACGAGGCAGGGGCAGAGTATTCACCCCTCCACTTT. Its protein is CASSYEAGAEYSPLHF.

The chain employs TRBV6-5 and TRBJ1-2, with TRBD1 as a possible D gene (5 bases). Germline values: CDR1 MNHEY, CDR2 SVGAGI. The V gene lost 6 bases and the J gene lost 1 base, with 9 bases spanning the gap. This CDR3 has 13 residues. DNA for the CDR3: TGTGCCAGCAGCCAGGACAATAACTATGGCTACACCTTC. It encodes CASSQDNNYGYTF.

This chain joins TRBV30 and TRBJ2-7; TRBD2 matches at 8 bases. The CDR3 sequence is 12 residues long. Germline V lookup: CDR1 GTSNPN, CDR2 SVGIG (reference sequence). Trimming removed 2 bases from V and 8 bases from J; junction bases left unmatched: 5. The CDR3 DNA follows: TGTGCCTGGAGTCCGGGGGGGGATCAGCAGTACTTC. Translating gives CAWSPGGDQQYF.

The gene calls are TRBV5-1 and TRBJ1-1, with D unresolved. The CDR3 contains 13 residues. The V gene lost 4 bases and the J gene lost 2 bases, with 9 bases spanning the gap. Looked up from germline, CDR1 is SGHRS and CDR2 is YFSETQ. The CDR3 bases are TGCGCCAGCAGCGTGACACTTAACACTGAAGCTTTCTTT. Translation gives CASSVTLNTEAFF.

V usage is TRBV3-1 (or the pseudogene TRBV3-2) and J usage is TRBJ1-4; D is ambiguous. Trimming took 0 bases from V and 8 from J, leaving 13 bases between them. The CDR3 has 15 residues. Germline CDR1 LGHDT, CDR2 YNNKEL (reference sequence). CDR3 residues: CASSQDWAVSEKLFF. The CDR3 bases are TGTGCCAGCAGCCAAGATTGGGCAGTGAGCGAAAAACTGTTTTTT.

The chain employs TRBV4-2 and TRBJ2-5; the D is unclear. The CDR3 sequence is 13 residues long. Germline CDR1 and CDR2: LGHNA and YNFKEQ. V lost 0 bases and J lost 5, with 7 bases in between. CDR3: CASSQDIGETQYF. The CDR3 nucleotides read TGTGCCAGCAGCCAAGATATAGGGGAGACCCAGTACTTC.

This chain connects TRBV5-1 to TRBJ2-7; D is perhaps TRBD2 (6 bases). This CDR3 spans 15 amino acids. The V end was cut by 2 bases, the J end by 0 bases, with 12 bases between. Per the germline V gene, CDR1 is SGHRS and CDR2 is YFSETQ. CDR3 sequence: CASSFTAGGSYEQYF. CDR3 coding DNA: TGCGCCAGCAGCTTTACAGCGGGCGGCTCCTACGAGCAGTACTTC.

This chain uses TRBV2 with TRBJ2-1; 11 bases align to TRBD2. V dropped 5 bases and J dropped 0; count of bases not matched to a gene: 9. The CDR3 has 18 residues. Germline loops: CDR1 SNHLY, CDR2 FYNNEI. Written as DNA, the CDR3 is TGTGCCAGCAGTCGCATAGCGGGGGGGCCGAGCTCCTACAATGAGCAGTTCTTC. This codes for CASSRIAGGPSSYNEQFF.

The chain is built from TRBV5-4 and TRBJ2-3; 8 positions match TRBD1. Germline lookup yields CDR1 SGHNT and CDR2 YYREEE (reference sequence). V lost 0 bases to trimming and J lost 2 bases; unmatched junction nucleotides: 5. This CDR3 is built from 16 residues. This CDR3 reads CASSLVADRVTDTQYF. As DNA, the CDR3 is TGTGCCAGCAGCTTGGTGGCGGACAGGGTCACAGATACGCAGTATTTT.

This chain uses TRBV5-4 with TRBJ2-3, with unresolved D. The germline CDR1 and CDR2 sequences are SGHNT and YYREEE (reference sequence). The CDR3 totals 11 residues. V was trimmed by 0 bases and J by 8 bases, leaving 4 bases between them. CDR3 coding DNA: TGTGCCAGCAGCTTGGACGGTACGCAGTATTTT. Translation gives CASSLDGTQYF. Together with reference TRBV5-4 and TRBJ2-3, the CDR3 gives the full variable domain: ETGVTQSPTHLIKTRGQQVTLRCSSQSGHNTVSWYQQALGQGPQFIFQYYREEENGRGNFPPRFSGLQFPNYSSELNVNALELDDSALYLCASSLDGTQYFGPGTRLTVL.

This chain links TRBV5-1 with TRBJ2-5, with D perhaps TRBD1 (6 bases). The CDR3 is 14 residues long. Between the trimmed V and J ends, which lost 5 bases and 0 bases, there was a span of 11 bases. From germline, CDR1 is SGHRS and CDR2 YFSETQ. CDR3 region: CASRGTGYQETQYF. As DNA, the CDR3 is TGCGCCAGCAGGGGTACAGGGTACCAAGAGACCCAGTACTTC.

The chain recombines TRBV21-1 with TRBJ1-5; the D call in the table, TRBD1, was not verified against the DNA. TRBV21-1 is listed as a pseudogene. There are 17 residues in the CDR3. In nucleotides, the CDR3 is TGTGCCAGCAGCAAAGTGGAGGGGGCATATAGCAATCAGCCCCAGCATTTT. Translating gives CASSKVEGAYSNQPQHF.

The chain employs TRBV7-9 and TRBJ1-1; no clear D. V lost 2 bases and J lost 2, with 3 bases in between. This CDR3 comprises 12 residues. Germline V CDR1 and CDR2: SEHNR, FQNEAQ (reference sequence). The CDR3 DNA is TGTGCCAGCAGCTTAAGCAACACTGAAGCTTTCTTT. This translates into CASSLSNTEAFF.

This rearrangement joins TRBV6-6 to TRBJ1-4; D is ambiguous. Germline values: CDR1 MNHNY, CDR2 SVGAGI (reference sequence). There are 18 residues in the CDR3. Trimming removed 5 bases at V and 2 bases at J, with 21 bases between. The CDR3 region is CASSPSPAPRVTNEKLFF. Here the CDR3 DNA reads TGTGCCAGCAGTCCTAGTCCTGCACCAAGGGTCACTAATGAAAAACTGTTTTTT.

The rearrangement links TRBV5-8 to TRBJ2-2; the D gene is possibly TRBD1 (5 bases). This CDR3 region has 14 residues. V was cut by 5 bases and J by 1 base, with 9 bases left in between. The germline V gene encodes CDR1 SGHTS and CDR2 YDEGEE. CDR3 in DNA: TGTGCCAGCAGGGAGCAGGGGAACACCGGGGAGCTGTTTTTT. This codes for CASREQGNTGELFF. The complete variable domain, with remaining parts taken from reference TRBV5-8 and TRBJ2-2, reads EAGVTQSPTHLIKTRGQQATLRCSPISGHTSVYWYQQALGLGLQFLLWYDEGEERNRGNFPPRFSGRQFPNYSSELNVNALELEDSALYLCASREQGNTGELFFGEGSRLTVL.

V and J are TRBV29-1 and TRBJ2-5; D perhaps matches TRBD1 (6 bases). The germline CDR1 and CDR2 sequences are SQVTM and ANQGSEA. CDR3 length equals 13 residues. Trimming removed 4 bases at V and 5 bases at J, with 14 bases between. The CDR3, as DNA: TGCAGCGTTGCGACAGGCCACCGGGAGACCCAGTACTTC. It encodes CSVATGHRETQYF.

The chain employs TRBV5-6 and TRBJ2-7; weak D call: TRBD2 (7 bases). The CDR3 has 14 amino acids. Germline V gives CDR1 SGHDT, CDR2 YYEEEE. Trimming pared 0 bases from V and 3 bases from J, leaving 10 bases between. CDR3 residues: CASSLARGGYEQYF. For the CDR3, the DNA is TGTGCCAGCAGCTTGGCTAGGGGGGGCTACGAGCAGTACTTC.

V gene TRBV9 combines with J gene TRBJ1-4; TRBD1 matches at 9 bases. Germline trimming cut 0 bases from V and 8 bases from J; bases unmatched to any gene: 5. CDR1 and CDR2 (germline): SGDLS, YYNGEE. This CDR3 is built from 15 residues. CDR3 residues: CASSVAGTGLEKLFF. The DNA of the CDR3 is TGTGCCAGCAGCGTAGCCGGGACAGGGTTGGAAAAACTGTTTTTT.

This clone was observed a single time. The chain uses TRBV11-2 and TRBJ2-7; the match to TRBD1 covers 8 bases. This CDR3 comprises 14 residues. Trimming cost V 1 base and J 5 bases; bases outside gene matches: 4. Per germline, CDR1 SGHAT and CDR2 FQNNGV. DNA of the CDR3: TGTGCCAGCAGCTTAGTCGACAGGGGCGACGAGCAGTACTTC. This gives the protein CASSLVDRGDEQYF. The complete variable domain, with remaining parts taken from reference TRBV11-2 and TRBJ2-7, reads EAGVAQSPRYKIIEKRQSVAFWCNPISGHATLYWYQQILGQGPKLLIQFQNNGVVDDSQLPKDRFSAERLKGVDSTLKIQPAKLEDSAVYLCASSLVDRGDEQYFGPGTRLTVT.

The rearrangement joins TRBV6-1 to TRBJ1-4; D remains ambiguous. V dropped 3 bases and J dropped 8 bases, with 13 bases sitting between them. The V gene's germline CDR1 is MNHNS and CDR2 SASEGT. This CDR3 region has 14 residues. CDR3 residues: CASSDGLMGEKLFF. In nucleotides, the CDR3 is TGTGCCAGCAGTGACGGTCTTATGGGGGAAAAACTGTTTTTT.

This chain joins TRBV19 and TRBJ1-1, with D possibly matching TRBD1 (6 bases). From germline, CDR1 is LNHDA and CDR2 SQIVND (reference sequence). CDR3 length: 17 amino acids. Trimming took 3 bases from V and 10 from J, leaving 27 bases between them. The CDR3 here is CASSIIGGGGIGQTAFF. The CDR3 region has the DNA TGTGCCAGTAGTATCATCGGGGGCGGGGGCATCGGGCAAACAGCTTTCTTT.

The gene calls are TRBV12-5 and TRBJ1-4; D is possibly TRBD1 (5 bases). The V end lost 4 bases, the J end lost 3 bases, and 15 bases lay between the germline ends. Germline V gives CDR1 LGHNT, CDR2 FRNRAP. The CDR3 contains 16 residues. CDR3 nucleotides: TGTGCTAGTGGTTCTAAGAGGGGTCCAGCTAATGAAAAACTGTTTTTT. Amino acids: CASGSKRGPANEKLFF.

This clone was counted a single time. The chain couples TRBV6-2 or TRBV6-3 to TRBJ2-2; no definite D call. V lost 2 bases and J lost 5, with 6 bases in between. The CDR3 has 13 residues. Germline CDR1 is MNHEY and CDR2 is SVGEGT. The CDR3 spells CASSYRETGELFF. In nucleotides, the CDR3 is TGTGCCAGCAGTTACAGGGAAACCGGGGAGCTGTTTTTT.

V is TRBV7-2 and J is TRBJ1-3; 7 bases fit TRBD1. Trimming at V came to 4 bases and at J to 4 bases, leaving 7 bases not matched to a gene. From germline, CDR1 is SGHTA and CDR2 FQGNSA. This CDR3 spans 15 amino acids. The chain's CDR3 is CASSSDRGPGNTIYF. The CDR3 nucleotides are TGTGCCAGCAGCTCCGATAGGGGGCCCGGAAACACCATATATTTT.

The chain has TRBV7-9 and TRBJ2-7; TRBD1 might be the D (6 bases). Germline CDR1 SEHNR, CDR2 FQNEAQ (reference sequence). V dropped 5 bases and J dropped 5 bases, with 13 bases sitting between them. The CDR3 covers 13 residues. CDR3 DNA: TGTGCCAGCAGCCTGTCACAGGGCGACGAGCAGTACTTC. This sequence encodes CASSLSQGDEQYF. Together with reference TRBV7-9 and TRBJ2-7, the CDR3 gives the full variable domain: DTGVSQNPRHKITKRGQNVTFRCDPISEHNRLYWYRQTLGQGPEFLTYFQNEAQLEKSRLLSDRFSAERPKGSFSTLEIQRTEQGDSAMYLCASSLSQGDEQYFGPGTRLTVT.

The chain carries TRBV4-1 and TRBJ2-1, with a weak D call TRBD1 (6 bases). Germline V gene sequence: CDR1 MGHRA, CDR2 YSYEKL. The CDR3 is 14 residues long. V was clipped by 1 base and J by 5 bases, with 9 bases between them. CDR3 residues: CASSQVHRDNEQFF. The CDR3 DNA reads as TGCGCCAGCAGCCAAGTCCACAGGGACAATGAGCAGTTCTTC.

The chain has TRBV7-9 and TRBJ1-1, with TRBD1 identical over 7 bases. Germline CDR1 SEHNR, CDR2 FQNEAQ (reference sequence). J lost 5 bases, V lost 3 bases, and 3 bases had no gene match. This CDR3 region has 13 residues. The CDR3 loop reads CASSFTGATEAFF. Here the CDR3 DNA reads TGTGCCAGCAGCTTCACAGGGGCGACTGAAGCTTTCTTT.

The gene calls are TRBV2 and TRBJ1-5; D may be TRBD1 (5 bases). CDR3 length: 15 residues. Germline CDR1 SNHLY, CDR2 FYNNEI. Trimming left V 3 bases short and J 4 bases short, with 13 bases between. The CDR3 region is CASSDGGMANQPQHF. The CDR3 DNA reads as TGTGCCAGCAGTGATGGGGGGATGGCAAATCAGCCCCAGCATTTT.

The V call is TRBV5-1, the J call TRBJ2-1; possibly TRBD1 for D (5 bases). The V end was cut by 6 bases, the J end by 0 bases, with 10 bases between. The CDR3 is made up of 14 amino acids. Looked up from germline, CDR1 is SGHRS and CDR2 is YFSETQ. CDR3: CASTTGSSYNEQFF. The CDR3 DNA is TGCGCCAGCACCACAGGAAGCTCCTACAATGAGCAGTTCTTC.

The V gene is TRBV3-1 (or the pseudogene TRBV3-2), the J gene TRBJ1-6, with 9 bases matching TRBD1. This CDR3 has 15 residues. In germline, CDR1 is LGHDT, CDR2 YNNKEL (reference sequence). V lost 2 bases to trimming and J lost 6 bases; unmatched junction nucleotides: 2. For the CDR3, the DNA is TGTGCCAGCAGCCAAAGGGACAGGGCTAATTCACCCCTCCACTTT. It encodes CASSQRDRANSPLHF.